These 18 T cell receptor beta chains were all obtained from the same sample, sequenced in a study of cytomegalovirus exposure and HLA in healthy donors. Only in-frame clones appear in the TCRdb table, and some are missing; sequencing was by immunoSEQ multiplex PCR. The sample contains under 95,000 clones, approximately 95% of which appear only once. Sequencing used PBMCs. All receptors come from a woman aged 18-30 years in good health and CMV-seropositive.

This chain links TRBV7-8 with TRBJ2-1; the D gene is possibly TRBD1 (5 bases). In germline, CDR1 is SGHVS, CDR2 FQNEAQ. Trimming removed 5 bases from V and 2 bases from J, with 16 bases in between. The CDR3 loop spans 16 amino acids. In nucleotides, the CDR3 is TGTGCCAGCAGCGGAGTAAAAGGGGATCCCTACAATGAGCAGTTCTTC. Its protein product is CASSGVKGDPYNEQFF.

The chain combines TRBV7-2 with TRBJ1-2; no clear D gene. With 4 bases removed from V and 4 bases from J, the gap between germline ends came to 7 bases. Germline V lookup: CDR1 SGHTA, CDR2 FQGNSA. This CDR3 region has 12 residues. The CDR3 DNA is TGTGCCAGCAGCTCTCCACTCTATGGCTACACCTTC. Protein sequence: CASSSPLYGYTF.

The rearrangement uses TRBV5-4 and TRBJ2-7; TRBD1 agrees at 7 bases. Germline CDR1 is SGHNT and CDR2 is YYREEE (reference sequence). The V gene end was trimmed by 3 bases and the J gene end by 6 bases; junction bases not matched to a gene: 9. The CDR3 sequence is 14 residues long. CDR3 DNA sequence: TGTGCCAGCAGCTCCGACAGGGACGGGCGCGAGCAGTACTTC. The encoded protein is CASSSDRDGREQYF.

This clone has a handful of counts. This chain links TRBV7-9 with TRBJ1-1; D unresolved. This CDR3 has 13 amino acids. Germline values: CDR1 SEHNR, CDR2 FQNEAQ (reference sequence). V was cut by 5 bases and J by 7 bases, with 14 bases left in between. The CDR3 nucleotides read TGTGCCAGCAGCGTTGGAGTCGTGGGTGAAGCTTTCTTT. As protein: CASSVGVVGEAFF.

This clone came up a few times. The CDR3 DNA reads TGTGCCACCAGCAGAATCCAGACTAGCGGGGTTGAGCAGTTCTTC. Translation: CATSRIQTSGVEQFF. The chain joins TRBV15 to TRBJ2-1; TRBD2 matches 11 bases. Per germline, CDR1 LNHNV and CDR2 YYDKDF (reference sequence). This CDR3 spans 15 amino acids. V was clipped by 2 bases and J by 9 bases; unmatched bases: 6.

The chain joins TRBV27 to TRBJ2-2; possibly TRBD2 for D (6 bases). The V end lost 7 bases, the J end lost 8 bases, and 11 bases lay between the germline ends. The CDR3 has 12 amino acids. Germline V CDR1 and CDR2: MNHEY, SMNVEV (reference sequence). The CDR3 region has the DNA TGTGCCAGCACTACAGGAGGGGGGGAGCTGTTTTTT. Residues: CASTTGGGELFF.

V and J are TRBV6-5 and TRBJ2-7; D is perhaps TRBD2 (6 bases). The V end was cut by 4 bases, the J end by 4 bases, with 17 bases between. Germline lookup yields CDR1 MNHEY and CDR2 SVGAGI. This CDR3 comprises 15 residues. The CDR3: CASSFTAGRSYEQYF. As DNA, the CDR3 is TGTGCCAGCAGTTTCACGGCGGGAAGGTCTTACGAGCAGTACTTC.

The CDR3 sequence is CASSLGQGGYGYTF. The CDR3 region has the DNA TGTGCCAGCAGCTTGGGACAGGGAGGCTATGGCTACACCTTC. The rearrangement uses TRBV5-5 and TRBJ1-2; 7 bases align to TRBD1. The CDR3 is 14 residues long. CDR1 and CDR2 from the germline V gene are SGHKS and YYEKEE (reference sequence). V was clipped by 0 bases and J by 4 bases; unmatched bases: 3.

J is TRBJ2-5 and V is TRBV28; weak D call: TRBD2 (5 bases). Trimming pared 5 bases from V and 1 base from J, leaving 26 bases between. The CDR3 is 19 amino acids. The germline gives CDR1 MDHEN, CDR2 SYDVKM. The CDR3 sequence: CASSALRVSGWPPQETQYF. In nucleotides, the CDR3 is TGTGCCAGCAGTGCCCTCAGAGTGTCGGGGTGGCCTCCCCAAGAGACCCAGTACTTC.

The chain combines TRBV28 with TRBJ1-1; D is uncertain. Per the germline V gene, CDR1 is MDHEN and CDR2 is SYDVKM. Trimming left V 2 bases short and J 1 base short, with 8 bases between. CDR3 length: 14 amino acids. CDR3 amino acids: CASSLAQENTEAFF. For the CDR3, the DNA is TGTGCCAGCAGTTTAGCGCAGGAGAACACTGAAGCTTTCTTT.

The chain couples TRBV27 to TRBJ1-4; TRBD1 is a possible D gene (6 bases). Trimming took 5 bases from V and 8 from J, leaving 21 bases between them. There are 16 residues in the CDR3. Germline V gene lookup returns CDR1 MNHEY and CDR2 SMNVEV (reference sequence). CDR3 in DNA: TGTGCCAGCAGTACTACCCGAGGGGGGGTTTGGGAAAAACTGTTTTTT. It codes for CASSTTRGGVWEKLFF.

V is TRBV7-8 and J is TRBJ2-1, with 9 nucleotides matching TRBD2. CDR3 length equals 15 residues. The junction had 10 bases not matched to a gene; V was cut back by 7 bases and J by 6 bases. Germline V lookup: CDR1 SGHVS, CDR2 FQNEAQ. Here the CDR3 DNA reads TGTGCCAGCATGCGGGAGGGCGGGAGAGGCAATGAGCAGTTCTTC. Protein sequence: CASMREGGRGNEQFF.

The chain uses TRBV19 and TRBJ2-1, with 8 bases matching TRBD2. The CDR3 is 16 residues long. Germline values: CDR1 LNHDA, CDR2 SQIVND (reference sequence). With 5 bases clipped from V and 7 bases from J, the junction kept 13 bases outside the gene matches. CDR3 in DNA: TGTGCCAGTAGTTCTCGAGCGGGAGTAACGCGTAATGAGCAGTTCTTC. Amino acid sequence: CASSSRAGVTRNEQFF.

The chain links TRBV28 to TRBJ2-1; D possibly corresponds to TRBD1 (6 bases). There are 16 residues in the CDR3. The germline V and J ends were trimmed by 2 bases and 7 bases, with 18 bases remaining between them. CDR1 is MDHEN and CDR2 is SYDVKM in the germline V gene. The CDR3: CASSLQWGPIENEQFF. CDR3 nucleotides: TGTGCCAGCAGTTTACAGTGGGGGCCCATAGAGAATGAGCAGTTCTTC.

The V call is TRBV6-5, the J call TRBJ2-1; TRBD2 aligns across 14 bases. The CDR3 spans 14 residues. V was clipped by 8 bases and J by 7 bases; unmatched bases: 4. Germline CDR1 MNHEY, CDR2 SVGAGI. In nucleotides, the CDR3 is TGTGCCAGCTCAAGACTAGCGGGGGGGAATGAGCAGTTCTTC. Translating it yields CASSRLAGGNEQFF.

The chain is built from TRBV15 and TRBJ1-4; 9 positions agree with TRBD1. CDR1 is LNHNV, CDR2 YYDKDF, per germline (reference sequence). Trimming at V came to 5 bases and at J to 8 bases, leaving 12 bases not matched to a gene. CDR3 length: 16 residues. This CDR3 reads CATSGDREPLREKLFF. CDR3 bases: TGTGCCACCAGCGGGGACAGGGAACCCTTAAGAGAAAAACTGTTTTTT.

This clone was seen a handful of times. This chain joins TRBV28 and TRBJ2-5, with a weak D call TRBD2 (7 bases). The V end lost 6 bases, the J end lost 2 bases, and 10 bases lay between the germline ends. The germline V gene encodes CDR1 MDHEN and CDR2 SYDVKM. This CDR3 is built from 13 residues. The CDR3 region is CASRQGGQETQYF. CDR3 nucleotides: TGTGCCAGCAGACAGGGAGGGCAAGAGACCCAGTACTTC.

The V call is TRBV9, the J call TRBJ1-3; a possible D gene is TRBD1 (6 bases). In germline, CDR1 is SGDLS, CDR2 YYNGEE. CDR3 length: 17 amino acids. The V and J ends lost 3 bases and 0 bases respectively, with 16 bases between them. CDR3 in amino acids: CASSDSTGWYSGNTIYF. DNA of the CDR3: TGTGCCAGCAGCGATAGTACAGGGTGGTACTCTGGAAACACCATATATTTT.